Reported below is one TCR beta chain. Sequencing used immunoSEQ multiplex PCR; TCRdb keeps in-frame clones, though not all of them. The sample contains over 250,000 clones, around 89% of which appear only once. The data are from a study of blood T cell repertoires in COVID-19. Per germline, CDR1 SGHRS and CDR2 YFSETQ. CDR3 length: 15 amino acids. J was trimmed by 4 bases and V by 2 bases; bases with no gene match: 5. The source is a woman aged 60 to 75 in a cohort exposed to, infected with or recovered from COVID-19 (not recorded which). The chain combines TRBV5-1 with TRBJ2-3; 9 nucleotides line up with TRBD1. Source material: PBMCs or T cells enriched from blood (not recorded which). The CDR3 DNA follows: TGCGCCAGCAGCTTTCGGACAGGGGACGCAGATACGCAGTATTTT. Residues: CASSFRTGDADTQYF.